The clone carrying this TCR beta chain was found a few times. Using its own MiXCR run on the RT-PCR reads, TCRdb lists one record per CDR3 protein. The sample records hundreds of thousands of distinct CDR3 sequences, more than 15% being singletons. The data are from a study of patients and donors after allogeneic stem cell transplantation. The ends lost 6 bases at V and 1 base at J; junction bases unmatched: 11. Germline-derived CDR1 and CDR2 are MNHEY and SMNVEV (reference sequence). This CDR3 spans 17 amino acids. The clonotype originates from a human donor who was either an allogeneic HSCT recipient or a stem cell or donor lymphocyte infusion donor (not recorded which). It is not recorded whose cells these are; they may come from a transplant donor. The chain joins TRBV27 to TRBJ2-1, with 8 bases identical to TRBD2. Sequences were obtained from blood, either unsorted or a sorted T cell fraction (not recorded which). CDR3 sequence reads: CASSPFRVAGSYNEQFF. The CDR3 DNA reads TGTGCCAGCAGCCCTTTTCGGGTAGCGGGGTCCTACAATGAGCAGTTCTTC.